This T cell receptor (beta chain) appears in the sequencing data of a study of spatial heterogeneity in lung cancer. The time point: blood at routine non-recurrence follow-up after resection. Whole RNA, isolated from tumor, nontumor lung or frozen PBMC, was sequenced without prior sorting. Study-level points and caveats: At tumor resection, ubiquitous expanded TCRs were detected in blood more often than later.

This clonotype was counted a few times. What it binds is unknown. A single record per CDR3 protein comes from TCRdb applying MiXCR to the 5' RACE reads. Of tens of thousands of distinct CDR3 sequences listed, roughly 12% are singletons. The V gene end was trimmed by 3 bases and the J gene end by 4 bases; junction bases not matched to a gene: 3. The CDR3 has 16 amino acids. CDR1 KGHSH and CDR2 LQKENI come from the germline V gene. The chain is built from TRBV18 and TRBJ2-3; 14 nucleotides match TRBD2. Sequenced here: PBMCs, sampled at follow-up. The TCR originated in a male donor with early-stage non-small cell lung cancer. The CDR3 protein is CASSPGLAGGSDTQYF. CDR3 nucleotide sequence: TGTGCCAGCTCACCCGGACTAGCGGGAGGCTCAGATACGCAGTATTTT. Looking up the rest from reference TRBV18 and TRBJ2-3 gives the full variable domain: NAGVMQNPRHLVRRRGQEARLRCSPMKGHSHVYWYRQLPEEGLKFMVYLQKENIIDESGMPKERFSAEFPKEGPSILRIQQVVRGDSAAYFCASSPGLAGGSDTQYFGPGTRLTVL.